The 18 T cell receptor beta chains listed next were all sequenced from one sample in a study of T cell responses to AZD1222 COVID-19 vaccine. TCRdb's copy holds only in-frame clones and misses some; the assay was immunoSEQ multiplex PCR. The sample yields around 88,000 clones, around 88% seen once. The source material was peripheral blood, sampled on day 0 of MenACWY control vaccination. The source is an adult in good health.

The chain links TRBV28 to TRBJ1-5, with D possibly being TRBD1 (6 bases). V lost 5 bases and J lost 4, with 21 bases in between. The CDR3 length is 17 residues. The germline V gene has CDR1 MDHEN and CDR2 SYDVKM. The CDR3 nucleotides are TGTGCCAGCAGTCCTTATGGGGGCAGTTTTAGGAATCAGCCCCAGCATTTT. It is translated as CASSPYGGSFRNQPQHF. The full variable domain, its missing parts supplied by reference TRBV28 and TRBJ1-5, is DVKVTQSSRYLVKRTGEKVFLECVQDMDHENMFWYRQDPGLGLRLIYFSYDVKMKEKGDIPEGYSVSREKKERFSLILESASTNQTSMYLCASSPYGGSFRNQPQHFGDGTRLSIL.

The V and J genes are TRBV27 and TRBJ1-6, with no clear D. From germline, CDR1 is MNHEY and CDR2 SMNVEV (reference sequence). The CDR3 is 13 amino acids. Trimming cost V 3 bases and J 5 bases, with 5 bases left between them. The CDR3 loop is CASSFRDNSPLHF. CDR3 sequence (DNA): TGTGCCAGCAGTTTTAGGGATAATTCACCCCTCCACTTT.

CDR3 DNA sequence: TGTGCCAGCAGTCGACAGGGAAGGCGCTACACCTTC. Translation gives CASSRQGRRYTF. V gene TRBV28 combines with J gene TRBJ1-2; 7 bases map to TRBD1. The CDR3 has 12 amino acids. V shed 5 bases, J shed 9 bases, and the junction held 6 bases outside the gene matches. CDR1 is MDHEN, CDR2 SYDVKM, per germline.

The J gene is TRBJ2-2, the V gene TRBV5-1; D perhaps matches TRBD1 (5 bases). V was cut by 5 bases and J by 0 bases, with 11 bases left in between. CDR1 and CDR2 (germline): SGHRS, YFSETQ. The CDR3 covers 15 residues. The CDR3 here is CASRRTPTNTGELFF. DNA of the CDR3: TGCGCCAGCAGACGGACACCCACGAACACCGGGGAGCTGTTTTTT. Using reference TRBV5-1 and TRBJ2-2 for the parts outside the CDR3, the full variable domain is KAGVTQTPRYLIKTRGQQVTLSCSPISGHRSVSWYQQTPGQGLQFLFEYFSETQRNKGNFPGRFSGRQFSNSRSEMNVSTLELGDSALYLCASRRTPTNTGELFFGEGSRLTVL.

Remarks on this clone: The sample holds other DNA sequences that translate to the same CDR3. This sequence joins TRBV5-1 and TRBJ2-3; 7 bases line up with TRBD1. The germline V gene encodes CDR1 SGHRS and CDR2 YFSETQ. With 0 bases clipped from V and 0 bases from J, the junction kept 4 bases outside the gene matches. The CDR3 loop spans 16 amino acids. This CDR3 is CASSLEAGGSTDTQYF. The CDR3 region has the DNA TGCGCCAGCAGCTTGGAAGCAGGGGGTAGCACAGATACGCAGTATTTT.

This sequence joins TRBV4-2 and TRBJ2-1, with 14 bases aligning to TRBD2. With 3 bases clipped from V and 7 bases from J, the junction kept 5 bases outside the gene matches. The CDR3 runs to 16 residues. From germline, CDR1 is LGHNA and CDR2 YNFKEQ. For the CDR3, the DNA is TGTGCCAGCAGCCAGGGACTAGCGGGGGCCGGTAATGAGCAGTTCTTC. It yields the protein CASSQGLAGAGNEQFF.

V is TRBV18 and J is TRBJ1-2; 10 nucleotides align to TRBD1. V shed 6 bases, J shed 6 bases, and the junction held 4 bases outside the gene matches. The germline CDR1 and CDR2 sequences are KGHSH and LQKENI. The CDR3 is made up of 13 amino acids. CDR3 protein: CASSRTGGDGYTF. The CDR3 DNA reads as TGTGCCAGCTCGCGGACAGGGGGTGATGGCTACACCTTC.

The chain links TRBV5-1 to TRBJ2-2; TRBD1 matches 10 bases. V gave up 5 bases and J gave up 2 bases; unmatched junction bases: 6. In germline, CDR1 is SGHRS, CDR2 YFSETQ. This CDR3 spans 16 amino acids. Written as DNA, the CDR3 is TGCGCCAGCAGTCGCGTGACAGGGGGCAACACCGGGGAGCTGTTTTTT. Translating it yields CASSRVTGGNTGELFF.

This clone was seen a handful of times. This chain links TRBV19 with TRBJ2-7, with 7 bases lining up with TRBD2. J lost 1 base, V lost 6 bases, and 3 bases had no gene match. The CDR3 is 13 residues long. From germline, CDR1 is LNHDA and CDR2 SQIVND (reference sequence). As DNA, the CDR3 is TGTGCCAGTAGGAGAGCGGGATCCTACGAGCAGTACTTC. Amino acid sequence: CASRRAGSYEQYF.

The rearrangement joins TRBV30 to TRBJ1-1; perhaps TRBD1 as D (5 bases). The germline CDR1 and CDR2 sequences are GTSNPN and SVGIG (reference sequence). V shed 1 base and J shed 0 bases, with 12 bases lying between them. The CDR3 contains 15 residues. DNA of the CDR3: TGTGCCTGGAGTGCCCGTGGGGCCATGAACACTGAAGCTTTCTTT. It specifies CAWSARGAMNTEAFF.

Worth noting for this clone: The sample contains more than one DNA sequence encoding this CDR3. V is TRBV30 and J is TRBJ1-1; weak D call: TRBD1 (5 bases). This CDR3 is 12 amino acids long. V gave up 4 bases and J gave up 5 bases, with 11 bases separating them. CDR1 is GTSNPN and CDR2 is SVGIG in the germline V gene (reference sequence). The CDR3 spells CAWTGRRTEAFF. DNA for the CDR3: TGTGCCTGGACAGGGAGAAGGACTGAAGCTTTCTTT.

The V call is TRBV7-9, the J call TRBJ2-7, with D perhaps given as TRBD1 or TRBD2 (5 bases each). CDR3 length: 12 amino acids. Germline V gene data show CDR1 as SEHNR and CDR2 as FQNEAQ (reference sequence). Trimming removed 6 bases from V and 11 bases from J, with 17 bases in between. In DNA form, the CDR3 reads TGTGCCAGCAGACCTGAGGGGCAGAAGGAGTACTTC. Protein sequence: CASRPEGQKEYF.

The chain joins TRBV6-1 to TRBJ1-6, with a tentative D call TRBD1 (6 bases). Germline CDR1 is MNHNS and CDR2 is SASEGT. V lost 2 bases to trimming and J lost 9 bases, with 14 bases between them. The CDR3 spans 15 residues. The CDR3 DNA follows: TGTGCCAGCAGTGAAATGGACCGGGGGCGTTCACCCCTCCACTTT. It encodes CASSEMDRGRSPLHF.

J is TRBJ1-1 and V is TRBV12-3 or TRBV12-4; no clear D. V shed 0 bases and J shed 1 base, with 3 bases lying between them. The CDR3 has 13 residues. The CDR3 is CASSLAANTEAFF. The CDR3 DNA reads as TGTGCCAGCAGTTTAGCCGCGAACACTGAAGCTTTCTTT.

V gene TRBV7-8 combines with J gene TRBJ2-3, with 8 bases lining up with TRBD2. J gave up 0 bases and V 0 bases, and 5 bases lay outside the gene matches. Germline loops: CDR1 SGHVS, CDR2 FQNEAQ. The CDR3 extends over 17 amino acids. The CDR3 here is CASSLALRGVSTDTQYF. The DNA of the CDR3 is TGTGCCAGCAGCTTAGCGCTGCGGGGGGTAAGCACAGATACGCAGTATTTT.

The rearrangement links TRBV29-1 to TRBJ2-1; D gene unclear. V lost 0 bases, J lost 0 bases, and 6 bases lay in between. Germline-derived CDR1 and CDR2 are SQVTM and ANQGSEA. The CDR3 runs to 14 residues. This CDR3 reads CSVEEQGSYNEQFF. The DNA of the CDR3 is TGCAGCGTTGAAGAACAAGGCTCCTACAATGAGCAGTTCTTC.

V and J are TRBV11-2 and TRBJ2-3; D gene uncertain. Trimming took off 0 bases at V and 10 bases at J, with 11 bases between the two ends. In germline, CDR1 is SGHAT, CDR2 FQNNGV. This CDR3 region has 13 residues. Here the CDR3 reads CASSLESSWAQYF. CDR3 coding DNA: TGTGCCAGCAGCTTAGAGAGTTCATGGGCGCAGTATTTT.

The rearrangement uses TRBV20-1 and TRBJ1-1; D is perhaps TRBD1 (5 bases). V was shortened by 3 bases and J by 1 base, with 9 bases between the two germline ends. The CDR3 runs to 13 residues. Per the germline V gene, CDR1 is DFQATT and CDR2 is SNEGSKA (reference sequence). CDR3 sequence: CSASDGGNTEAFF. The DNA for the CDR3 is TGCAGTGCTAGTGACGGGGGGAACACTGAAGCTTTCTTT.